A selection of T cell receptor beta chains follows, all from one sample in a study of a mutant IDH1 vaccine in newly diagnosed glioma. Antigens for these TCRs are unknown. Assay used: immunoSEQ multiplex PCR; TCRdb lists only in-frame clones, some missing. The sample records over 30,000 clones, 56% being singletons. This specimen consisted of PBMCs, obtained from a glioma patient whose treatment included an IDH1 peptide vaccine. These receptors came from a woman aged 18-30 years with glioma. The CDR3 runs from the conserved cysteine through the conserved F or W. Fields, in order: CDR3 protein, CDR3 DNA, J gene, D gene, clone size, V gene. The D gene is left open where the match is weak. Some rows mark clone size as missing; the rest say once, few, many or name a class of expanded clone.

cdr3_aa: CASSSEAGAGETQYF
cdr3_nt: TGTGCCAGCAGCTCCGAGGCGGGGGCGGGGGAGACCCAGTACTTC
j_call: TRBJ2-5
d_call: NA
clone_size: once
v_call: TRBV4-2

cdr3_aa: CASSPYQIPGANVLTF
cdr3_nt: TGTGCCAGCAGCCCCTACCAGATCCCTGGGGCCAACGTCCTGACTTTC
j_call: TRBJ2-6
d_call: NA
clone_size: NA
v_call: TRBV6-6

cdr3_aa: CASSRTPGTEAFF
cdr3_nt: TGTGCCAGCAGCCGAACCCCCGGCACTGAAGCTTTCTTT
j_call: TRBJ1-1
d_call: NA
clone_size: few
v_call: TRBV14

cdr3_aa: CASSYSTSADTQYF
cdr3_nt: TGTGCCAGCAGTTACTCGACCTCGGCGGATACGCAGTATTTT
j_call: TRBJ2-3
d_call: NA
clone_size: NA
v_call: TRBV6-5

cdr3_aa: CASSLFRGLVTNEKLFF
cdr3_nt: TGTGCCAGCAGCTTGTTCCGGGGGCTTGTTACTAATGAAAAACTGTTTTTT
j_call: TRBJ1-4
d_call: NA
clone_size: NA
v_call: TRBV5-6

cdr3_aa: CASWERQETQYF
cdr3_nt: TGTGCCTCCTGGGAAAGGCAAGAGACCCAGTACTTC
j_call: TRBJ2-5
d_call: NA
clone_size: NA
v_call: TRBV27

cdr3_aa: CASSLGSGTGEQFF
cdr3_nt: TGCGCCAGCAGCTTGGGTAGCGGGACGGGTGAGCAGTTCTTC
j_call: TRBJ2-1
d_call: TRBD2
clone_size: NA
v_call: TRBV5-1

cdr3_aa: CASSPPRGGMNTEAFF
cdr3_nt: TGTGCCAGCAGCCCCCCCAGGGGAGGGATGAACACTGAAGCTTTCTTT
j_call: TRBJ1-1
d_call: NA
clone_size: NA
v_call: TRBV7-9

cdr3_aa: CASSLNSYIGELFF
cdr3_nt: TGTGCCAGCAGTTTGAACAGTTATATTGGGGAGCTGTTTTTT
j_call: TRBJ2-2
d_call: NA
clone_size: few
v_call: TRBV28

cdr3_aa: CASPLDGLSSYNEQFF
cdr3_nt: TGTGCCAGCCCTCTCGACGGACTGAGCTCCTACAATGAGCAGTTCTTC
j_call: TRBJ2-1
d_call: NA
clone_size: NA
v_call: TRBV2

cdr3_aa: CASRTSGGADTQYF
cdr3_nt: TGTGCCAGCAGGACTAGCGGGGGGGCAGATACGCAGTATTTT
j_call: TRBJ2-3
d_call: TRBD2
clone_size: NA
v_call: TRBV2

cdr3_aa: CASSQDSLPSNYGYTF
cdr3_nt: TGCGCCAGCAGCCAAGACAGCCTCCCTTCTAACTATGGCTACACCTTC
j_call: TRBJ1-2
d_call: NA
clone_size: many
v_call: TRBV4-3

cdr3_aa: CASSVDRKDTQYF
cdr3_nt: TGTGCCAGTAGTGTAGACAGGAAGGATACGCAGTATTTT
j_call: TRBJ2-3
d_call: NA
clone_size: NA
v_call: TRBV19

cdr3_aa: CASSYPSTEAFF
cdr3_nt: TGTGCCAGCAGTTACCCCAGCACTGAAGCTTTCTTT
j_call: TRBJ1-1
d_call: NA
clone_size: NA
v_call: TRBV6-5